This T cell receptor beta chain is from a study of beta chain features in type 1 diabetes. Study-wide points: A closer apparent resemblance between naive, central memory and Treg TCRB repertoires was seen in patients than in healthy donors. The question left open here concerned HLA type influencing TCRB rearrangement.

V was trimmed by 7 bases and J by 5 bases, leaving 8 bases between them. CDR1 is MNHEY and CDR2 is SVGAGI in the germline V gene. This CDR3 spans 11 amino acids. The authors reverse transcribed all of the isolated RNA, so sequencing captured expressed TCRB transcripts. Sequenced by immunoSEQ multiplex PCR; TCRdb stores in-frame clones only, minus some. The table shows about 250,000 clones, with less than 15% occurring only once. This clone was picked up a small number of times. No antigen is known for it. The chain links TRBV6-5 to TRBJ2-5; D unresolved. The sequence was obtained from a woman aged 35 to 49 in good health. Sequences were obtained from naive CD4+ T cells from blood. CDR3 nucleotides: TGTGCCAGCAAGGAACAGGAGACCCAGTACTTC. Amino acids: CASKEQETQYF.